The 17 T cell receptor beta chains below come from one sample, sequenced in a study of OX40 agonist ivuxolimab in advanced cancers. Sequenced by immunoSEQ multiplex PCR; TCRdb stores in-frame clones only, minus some. The data show around 30,000 clones, 92% seen once. The sample here was CD4+ or CD8+ T cells sorted from blood, taken in a trial of the OX40 agonist ivuxolimab. Receptors were obtained from an adult with an advanced solid tumor such as melanoma, head and neck, liver or kidney cancer.

The chain carries TRBV11-2 and TRBJ1-4, with D tentatively TRBD1 (5 bases). The V end lost 4 bases, the J end lost 3 bases, and 18 bases lay between the germline ends. There are 17 residues in the CDR3. Germline V gene data show CDR1 as SGHAT and CDR2 as FQNNGV. DNA of the CDR3: TGTGCCAGCAGCTCCCTCCGCCAGGGACCGGCTAATGAAAAACTGTTTTTT. Its translation: CASSSLRQGPANEKLFF.

The J gene is TRBJ2-7, the V gene TRBV30; possibly TRBD2 for D (7 bases). Trimming shortened V by 7 bases and J by 4 bases, and 20 bases separated the two germline ends. This CDR3 has 14 residues. In germline, CDR1 is GTSNPN, CDR2 SVGIG (reference sequence). CDR3 amino acids: CASSGIGGQYEQYF. CDR3 DNA: TGTGCCTCCTCCGGGATCGGGGGGCAATACGAGCAGTACTTC.

The genes are TRBV4-1 and TRBJ1-2; D gene ambiguous. The V and J ends lost 1 base and 0 bases respectively, with 9 bases between them. CDR3 length: 15 residues. Germline V CDR1 and CDR2: MGHRA, YSYEKL. CDR3 nucleotides: TGCGCCAGCAGCCAAGGGCGGGGAGCTAACTATGGCTACACCTTC. It translates to CASSQGRGANYGYTF.

V is TRBV28 and J is TRBJ1-2; unclear D gene. V was cut by 4 bases and J by 7 bases, with 13 bases left in between. The CDR3 is 13 residues long. CDR1 and CDR2 (germline): MDHEN, SYDVKM. The CDR3 sequence: CASSSEPPLGYTF. The CDR3 nucleotides read TGTGCCAGCAGTTCTGAGCCACCCCTTGGCTACACCTTC.

This rearrangement joins TRBV7-2 to TRBJ2-5; 7 nucleotides agree with TRBD1. CDR1 is SGHTA, CDR2 FQGNSA, per germline. The CDR3 is 14 amino acids. The junction had 6 bases not matched to a gene; V was cut back by 3 bases and J by 5 bases. The CDR3 DNA reads as TGTGCCAGCAGCTTCCGGACAGGAGCGGAGACCCAGTACTTC. Translation gives CASSFRTGAETQYF.

This chain connects TRBV6-6 to TRBJ1-1; D remains ambiguous. The V gene lost 4 bases and the J gene lost 11 bases, with 17 bases spanning the gap. CDR3 length equals 13 residues. Germline CDR1 is MNHNY and CDR2 is SVGAGI (reference sequence). The CDR3 DNA reads TGTGCCAGCAGTTTTAGTGAAGGCCAGAGGGCTTTCTTT. Protein sequence: CASSFSEGQRAFF.

This clone has just one count. The chain couples TRBV19 to TRBJ2-7; D possibly uses TRBD1 or TRBD2 (5 bases each). Between the trimmed V and J ends, which lost 6 bases and 2 bases, there was a span of 17 bases. CDR1 and CDR2 (germline): LNHDA, SQIVND (reference sequence). The CDR3 contains 15 residues. The DNA for the CDR3 is TGTGCCAGTAGCATAAAACCGGGGCTCACCTACGAGCAGTACTTC. Protein product: CASSIKPGLTYEQYF.

The chain recombines TRBV7-2 with TRBJ2-5, with 8 bases fitting TRBD2. This CDR3 has 17 amino acids. V dropped 4 bases and J dropped 2; count of bases not matched to a gene: 12. Germline values: CDR1 SGHTA, CDR2 FQGNSA. Written as DNA, the CDR3 is TGTGCCAGCAGCTCCTCCTTGGGTCCGGGGGGGCAAGAGACCCAGTACTTC. This gives the protein CASSSSLGPGGQETQYF.

This clone was seen a single time. V is TRBV28 and J is TRBJ2-1, with 12 bases that match TRBD2. CDR3 size: 16 residues. The V and J ends lost 5 bases and 9 bases, in that order; junction bases with no gene match: 11. CDR1 MDHEN and CDR2 SYDVKM come from the germline V gene. This chain's CDR3 is CASSPSGGAVGSEQFF. In DNA form, the CDR3 reads TGTGCCAGCAGTCCTAGCGGGGGGGCCGTTGGAAGTGAGCAGTTCTTC.

V usage is TRBV4-2 and J usage is TRBJ1-3, with D tentatively TRBD1 (5 bases). Trimming stripped 2 bases from V and 7 bases from J, with 15 bases between. CDR3 length: 15 residues. From germline, CDR1 is LGHNA and CDR2 YNFKEQ. The CDR3 coding sequence is TGTGCCAGCAGCCAAATGGGGGGAGTTGGTAACACCATATATTTT. Its protein product is CASSQMGGVGNTIYF.

The rearrangement uses TRBV19 and TRBJ2-3, with D tentatively TRBD1 or TRBD2 (5 bases each). The CDR3 is 15 residues long. Trimming took 1 base from V and 4 from J, leaving 12 bases between them. Germline values: CDR1 LNHDA, CDR2 SQIVND (reference sequence). The CDR3 reads CASSIGGTVADTQYF. CDR3 coding DNA: TGTGCCAGTAGTATAGGAGGGACCGTCGCAGATACGCAGTATTTT. Complete variable domain (other parts from reference TRBV19 and TRBJ2-3): DGGITQSPKYLFRKEGQNVTLSCEQNLNHDAMYWYRQDPGQGLRLIYYSQIVNDFQKGDIAEGYSVSREKKESFPLTVTSAQKNPTAFYLCASSIGGTVADTQYFGPGTRLTVL.

The genes are TRBV7-2 and TRBJ2-7, with a possible D match to TRBD2 (6 bases). Trimming removed 5 bases at V and 0 bases at J, with 14 bases between. The CDR3 runs 15 residues. Germline lookup yields CDR1 SGHTA and CDR2 FQGNSA. The CDR3 spells CASSPPLGSSYEQYF. Here the CDR3 DNA reads TGTGCCAGCAGCCCCCCTCTCGGGAGCTCCTACGAGCAGTACTTC.

J is TRBJ2-5 and V is TRBV27; 12 bases fit TRBD2. Germline V gives CDR1 MNHEY, CDR2 SMNVEV (reference sequence). Unmatched junction bases numbered 6, after V lost 6 bases and J lost 4 bases. CDR3 length: 15 amino acids. In DNA form, the CDR3 reads TGTGCCAGCAGGGGGCAGGGACTAGCGGGAGAGACCCAGTACTTC. Translation gives CASRGQGLAGETQYF.

The V call is TRBV10-3, the J call TRBJ2-7; TRBD1 matches 7 bases. This CDR3 has 17 residues. Germline V lookup: CDR1 ENHRY, CDR2 SYGVKD. V lost 0 bases to trimming and J lost 0 bases; unmatched junction nucleotides: 8. CDR3 protein: CAISESLVGDSSYEQYF. The CDR3, as DNA: TGTGCCATCAGTGAGTCTTTAGTGGGGGACAGCTCCTACGAGCAGTACTTC.

V usage is TRBV2 and J usage is TRBJ1-2, with unresolved D. V lost 1 base and J lost 2, with 8 bases in between. The CDR3 runs to 14 residues. Germline V lookup: CDR1 SNHLY, CDR2 FYNNEI. CDR3 nucleotides: TGTGCCAGCAGTGAAGTGTCCGGGAACTATGGCTACACCTTC. Its translation: CASSEVSGNYGYTF.

The V gene is TRBV19, the J gene TRBJ1-1; perhaps TRBD1 as D (5 bases). The CDR3 runs to 12 residues. Trimming took off 7 bases at V and 1 base at J, with 7 bases between the two ends. CDR1 is LNHDA, CDR2 SQIVND, per germline (reference sequence). The DNA of the CDR3 is TGTGCCAGTACGGACAAGAACACTGAAGCTTTCTTT. Residues: CASTDKNTEAFF.

This chain links TRBV12-5 with TRBJ2-7; either TRBD1 or TRBD2 may supply D (5 bases each). Germline V lookup: CDR1 LGHNT, CDR2 FRNRAP. V gave up 0 bases and J gave up 6 bases, with 12 bases separating them. This CDR3 comprises 14 residues. Written as DNA, the CDR3 is TGTGCTAGTGGTTTGGTACCCAGGGACCGCGAGCAGTACTTC. Amino acids: CASGLVPRDREQYF.